One sample yielded the 9 T cell receptor beta chains listed below, sequenced in a study of Graves' ophthalmopathy and Graves' hyperthyroidism. Investigators amplified TCR beta CDR3 regions from RNA transcripts. An initial RT-PCR round employing HTBI primers preceded a second-round multiplex PCR. TCRdb ran MiXCR on the multiplex PCR reads and lists one entry per CDR3 protein. The sample holds 400,000 to 450,000 distinct CDR3 sequences, over 20% seen once. Sequenced: peripheral blood. Receptors were obtained from a woman aged 18-30 years with stable Graves' hyperthyroidism.

This clonotype has a count of ten or more. The chain is built from TRBV29-1 and TRBJ1-5; D is unclear. Germline CDR1 and CDR2: SQVTM and ANQGSEA. The CDR3 is 13 amino acids. Trimming pared 4 bases from V and 3 bases from J, leaving 10 bases between. The CDR3 DNA reads TGCAGCGTTGTCCTTGACTTCAATCAGCCCCAGCATTTT. Translating gives CSVVLDFNQPQHF.

This clonotype has a count of ten or more. In DNA, the CDR3 is TGCGCCAGCAGCCCTTGGACTAGTAGGGTTAGAGAGACCCAGTACTTC. Protein: CASSPWTSRVRETQYF. V usage is TRBV4-3 and J usage is TRBJ2-5; TRBD2 matches at 7 bases. Germline CDR1 and CDR2: LGHNA and YSLEER. V was pared by 4 bases and J by 4 bases, with 12 bases of the junction left unmatched. There are 16 residues in the CDR3.

This clonotype was observed many times. The chain couples TRBV28 to TRBJ1-2; a weak D match, TRBD1 (6 bases). CDR1 is MDHEN and CDR2 is SYDVKM in the germline V gene. The CDR3 has 16 amino acids. The V and J ends lost 7 bases and 2 bases respectively, with 20 bases between them. In nucleotides, the CDR3 is TGTGCCAGCACCTCGGGGGGACATGTGGAGAACTATGGCTACACCTTC. Amino acid sequence: CASTSGGHVENYGYTF.

As for this clonotype: One base away lies a much larger clone, so this may be a sequencing read error. The rearrangement joins TRBV27 to TRBJ2-7, with TRBD1 matching 8 bases. The trim removed 5 bases at V and 2 bases at J, leaving 14 bases unmatched. Germline CDR1 reads MNHEY; CDR2 reads SMNVEV (reference sequence). The CDR3 runs 17 residues. For the CDR3, the DNA is TGTGCCAGCAGTACCGTCCCCGCCGGGACAGGTCCCTACGAGCAGTACTTC. As protein: CASSTVPAGTGPYEQYF.

The chain is built from TRBV6-1 and TRBJ2-7; 10 bases map to TRBD1. The V gene end was trimmed by 8 bases and the J gene end by 2 bases; junction bases not matched to a gene: 6. This CDR3 has 14 amino acids. Germline assignment: CDR1 MNHNS and CDR2 SASEGT. CDR3 DNA: TGTGCCAGCCTAGGGACAGGGGCTCCCTACGAGCAGTACTTC. Translated, it gives CASLGTGAPYEQYF.

There are a few counts of this clonotype. V usage is TRBV11-2 and J usage is TRBJ2-7; maybe TRBD2 (7 bases). The germline V gene encodes CDR1 SGHAT and CDR2 FQNNGV. The CDR3 covers 13 residues. The V end was cut by 7 bases, the J end by 5 bases, with 15 bases between. The DNA for the CDR3 is TGTGCCAGCAACGAGGGGGGGGGCCACGAGCAGTACTTC. This gives the protein CASNEGGGHEQYF.

This clonotype was recorded at least ten times. The V call is TRBV10-3, the J call TRBJ1-5, with 9 bases matching TRBD1. V was clipped by 10 bases and J by 0 bases; unmatched bases: 4. Germline values: CDR1 ENHRY, CDR2 SYGVKD. The CDR3 covers 14 residues. CDR3 DNA sequence: TGTGCCACCAAACAGGGGGCTAGCAATCAGCCCCAGCATTTT. Its protein product is CATKQGASNQPQHF.

Note on this clonotype: A much larger clone lies one base from this, so it may be a read error. This chain joins TRBV7-2 and TRBJ2-7; 11 bases align to TRBD1. The junction had 5 bases not matched to a gene; V was cut back by 6 bases and J by 4 bases. Germline V gene sequence: CDR1 SGHTA, CDR2 FQGNSA. The CDR3 is made up of 14 amino acids. The CDR3, as DNA: TGTGCCAGCAGTATGGACAGGGGGCGGTACGAGCAGTACTTC. Translation: CASSMDRGRYEQYF.

V gene TRBV20-1 combines with J gene TRBJ2-5, with TRBD1 as a possible D gene (5 bases). V was trimmed by 3 bases and J by 3 bases, leaving 8 bases between them. CDR1 is DFQATT and CDR2 is SNEGSKA in the germline V gene (reference sequence). The CDR3 is 12 amino acids. CDR3 in DNA: TGCAGTGCTAGGGGGCCCAAAGAGACCCAGTACTTC. The encoded protein is CSARGPKETQYF.